Following are 20 T cell receptor beta chains from one sample sequenced in a study of blood T cell repertoires in COVID-19. Here immunoSEQ multiplex PCR was the method, and the copy in TCRdb shows in-frame clones only, minus some. The sample has 25,000 to 30,000 clones, roughly three quarters seen once. The material sequenced was peripheral blood. The receptors were sampled from a man in his sixties or seventies with acute or convalescent COVID-19.

The chain has TRBV9 and TRBJ2-3; 10 bases line up with TRBD2. After removal of 4 bases from V and 1 base from J, the junction contained 3 bases not matched to a gene. The CDR3 spans 15 residues. Germline lookup yields CDR1 SGDLS and CDR2 YYNGEE. Written as DNA, the CDR3 is TGTGCCAGCAGCATCCTAGCGGGGGGCACAGATACGCAGTATTTT. It translates to CASSILAGGTDTQYF.

This chain uses TRBV9 with TRBJ2-3; 8 positions agree with TRBD2. The CDR3 runs to 15 residues. The germline V gene encodes CDR1 SGDLS and CDR2 YYNGEE. The V and J ends lost 0 bases and 6 bases, in that order; junction bases with no gene match: 6. CDR3 sequence (DNA): TGTGCCAGCAGCGTAGTTCCCCTAGCGGGTGATACGCAGTATTTT. Translating gives CASSVVPLAGDTQYF.

The chain has TRBV18 and TRBJ1-4, with D possibly TRBD1 on 6 matching bases. There are 17 residues in the CDR3. CDR1 KGHSH and CDR2 LQKENI come from the germline V gene. Trimming left V 4 bases short and J 1 base short, with 16 bases between. The CDR3 spells CASSRDRPGGTNEKLFF. CDR3 nucleotide sequence: TGTGCCAGCTCACGAGACAGGCCCGGAGGAACTAATGAAAAACTGTTTTTT.

The rearrangement joins TRBV3-1 (or the pseudogene TRBV3-2) to TRBJ2-1; D is perhaps TRBD2 (6 bases). The CDR3 totals 22 residues. Trimming left V 0 bases short and J 0 bases short, with 27 bases between. CDR1 is LGHDT, CDR2 YNNKEL, per germline (reference sequence). The CDR3 reads CASSQDNAGLQPPSSSYNEQFF. DNA for the CDR3: TGTGCCAGCAGCCAAGATAACGCGGGACTCCAGCCCCCCTCGAGCTCCTACAATGAGCAGTTCTTC.

This clone was found a few times. The chain combines TRBV7-9 with TRBJ2-2; possible D gene TRBD2, 6 bases. The CDR3 runs to 14 residues. V was shortened by 0 bases and J by 9 bases, with 11 bases between the two germline ends. The germline CDR1 and CDR2 sequences are SEHNR and FQNEAQ (reference sequence). The chain's CDR3 is CASSLAGGPRELFF. CDR3 DNA sequence: TGTGCCAGCAGCTTAGCGGGAGGCCCCCGGGAGCTGTTTTTT.

The chain links TRBV28 to TRBJ1-2; no clear D gene. There are 15 residues in the CDR3. With 7 bases removed from V and 4 bases from J, the gap between germline ends came to 19 bases. Germline loops: CDR1 MDHEN, CDR2 SYDVKM. This CDR3 is CASNPARLLTYGYTF. CDR3 nucleotide sequence: TGTGCCAGCAACCCCGCGAGATTACTCACCTATGGCTACACCTTC.

The chain has TRBV7-3 and TRBJ1-6; tentative D call: TRBD1 (6 bases). The CDR3 sequence is 15 residues long. Between the trimmed V and J ends, which lost 3 bases and 5 bases, there was a span of 11 bases. Germline CDR1 SGHTA, CDR2 FQGTGA. The CDR3 nucleotides read TGTGCCAGCAGCTTGACTTCAGGGGATAATTCACCCCTCCACTTT. It yields the protein CASSLTSGDNSPLHF.

V is TRBV7-6 and J is TRBJ2-5, with 8 bases lining up with TRBD1. V shed 4 bases and J 1 base; nucleotides not matched to a gene: 5. The CDR3 runs 15 residues. The germline gives CDR1 SGHVS, CDR2 FNYEAQ. CDR3 nucleotide sequence: TGTGCCAGCAGCTCGAAAACAGGGGGCCAAGAGACCCAGTACTTC. The encoded protein is CASSSKTGGQETQYF.

J is TRBJ1-5 and V is TRBV14; D perhaps matches TRBD1 (5 bases). V shed 3 bases and J shed 6 bases, with 9 bases lying between them. The CDR3 contains 13 residues. CDR1 SGHDN and CDR2 FVKESK come from the germline V gene. CDR3 bases: TGTGCCAGCAGCCAGGGGGGAACTCAGCCCCAGCATTTT. It encodes CASSQGGTQPQHF. Variable domain in full (rest from reference TRBV14 and TRBJ1-5): EAGVTQFPSHSVIEKGQTVTLRCDPISGHDNLYWYRRVMGKEIKFLLHFVKESKQDESGMPNNRFLAERTGGTYSTLKVQPAELEDSGVYFCASSQGGTQPQHFGDGTRLSIL.

This rearrangement joins TRBV4-3 to TRBJ2-3; 9 nucleotides agree with TRBD2. CDR3 length: 19 residues. Looked up from germline, CDR1 is LGHNA and CDR2 is YSLEER. After removal of 2 bases from V and 4 bases from J, the junction contained 16 bases not matched to a gene. CDR3 bases: TGCGCCAGCAGCCAAAAAAGGGTTGATAGCGGGAGAGGGTCAGATACGCAGTATTTT. Its translation is CASSQKRVDSGRGSDTQYF.

The chain has TRBV3-1 (or the pseudogene TRBV3-2) and TRBJ2-1, with a tentative D call TRBD2 (6 bases). This CDR3 has 12 residues. Trimming removed 3 bases at V and 8 bases at J, with 8 bases between. The germline V gene encodes CDR1 LGHDT and CDR2 YNNKEL (reference sequence). The CDR3 region has the DNA TGTGCCAGCAGCCATCCGGGAGATGAGCAGTTCTTC. This sequence encodes CASSHPGDEQFF.

The genes are TRBV6-1 and TRBJ1-2, with TRBD1 identical over 9 bases. Germline-derived CDR1 and CDR2 are MNHNS and SASEGT. The trim removed 2 bases at V and 4 bases at J, leaving 11 bases unmatched. The CDR3 totals 17 residues. The CDR3 DNA reads TGTGCCAGCAGTGAACGTTTAGTTACAGGGGGCCGCTATGGCTACACCTTC. This translates into CASSERLVTGGRYGYTF.

CDR3 bases: TGTGCCACCAGTGAGCGCGAGCAGGGGGGTTCGGTATCAGATACGCAGTATTTT. It translates to CATSEREQGGSVSDTQYF. The V and J genes are TRBV24-1 and TRBJ2-3, with D perhaps matching TRBD1 (7 bases). The CDR3 contains 18 residues. V dropped 4 bases and J dropped 4 bases, with 23 bases sitting between them. Germline V gene data show CDR1 as KGHDR and CDR2 as SFDVKD.

This clone was seen a handful of times. The chain joins TRBV6-5 to TRBJ2-1; a possible D gene is TRBD2 (6 bases). The length of the CDR3 is 15 residues. Per the germline V gene, CDR1 is MNHEY and CDR2 is SVGAGI. V gave up 2 bases and J gave up 6 bases, with 14 bases separating them. CDR3 DNA sequence: TGTGCCAGCAGTTACGTTCGGGGGATCGGCAATGAGCAGTTCTTC. Its protein product is CASSYVRGIGNEQFF.

The chain couples TRBV28 to TRBJ2-5, with TRBD2 matching 7 bases. Germline assignment: CDR1 MDHEN and CDR2 SYDVKM. Losses at the gene ends were 1 base for V and 2 bases for J; bases not matched to a gene: 4. CDR3 length: 15 residues. CDR3: CASSLSGGGQETQYF. In DNA, the CDR3 is TGTGCCAGCAGTTTATCGGGCGGGGGTCAAGAGACCCAGTACTTC.

The CDR3 spells CAISGVTGGKGEAFF. The CDR3 coding sequence is TGTGCCATCAGTGGGGTGACAGGGGGAAAGGGCGAAGCTTTCTTT. The chain uses TRBV10-3 and TRBJ1-1; 9 positions agree with TRBD1. In germline, CDR1 is ENHRY, CDR2 SYGVKD. Trimming removed 4 bases from V and 8 bases from J; junction bases left unmatched: 11. This CDR3 has 15 amino acids.

The rearrangement links TRBV7-2 to TRBJ2-3, with 8 bases aligning to TRBD2. This CDR3 has 14 residues. The J segment lost 5 bases and the V segment lost 3 bases, leaving 4 bases of the junction unmatched. Per germline, CDR1 SGHTA and CDR2 FQGNSA. The CDR3 sequence: CASSFAGGIDTQYF. The CDR3 region has the DNA TGTGCCAGCAGCTTTGCGGGGGGAATAGATACGCAGTATTTT.

The rearrangement uses TRBV7-9 and TRBJ2-5, with D perhaps matching TRBD2 (6 bases). V gave up 3 bases and J gave up 1 base, with 9 bases separating them. Germline CDR1 is SEHNR and CDR2 is FQNEAQ (reference sequence). The CDR3 runs 14 residues. CDR3 in DNA: TGTGCCAGCAGCTTCTGGGGGGTCCAAGAGACCCAGTACTTC. Translating gives CASSFWGVQETQYF. The complete variable domain, with remaining parts taken from reference TRBV7-9 and TRBJ2-5, reads DTGVSQNPRHKITKRGQNVTFRCDPISEHNRLYWYRQTLGQGPEFLTYFQNEAQLEKSRLLSDRFSAERPKGSFSTLEIQRTEQGDSAMYLCASSFWGVQETQYFGPGTRLLVL.

The chain couples TRBV7-2 to TRBJ2-1; 10 bases are shared with TRBD2. The CDR3 runs to 15 residues. Trimming at V came to 8 bases and at J to 4 bases, leaving 8 bases not matched to a gene. The germline V gene encodes CDR1 SGHTA and CDR2 FQGNSA. The CDR3 DNA sequence: TGTGCCAGCCGATTGGTAGCGGGAGGATACAATGAGCAGTTCTTC. Translated: CASRLVAGGYNEQFF.

The chain has TRBV6-5 and TRBJ2-7, with 7 bases that match TRBD1. Trimming took 6 bases from V and 4 from J; bases not matched to a gene: 6. Germline V gene lookup returns CDR1 MNHEY and CDR2 SVGAGI. The CDR3 is made up of 13 amino acids. CDR3 bases: TGTGCCAGCAGAGGGGGCATTTTTTACGAGCAGTACTTC. Translated: CASRGGIFYEQYF.